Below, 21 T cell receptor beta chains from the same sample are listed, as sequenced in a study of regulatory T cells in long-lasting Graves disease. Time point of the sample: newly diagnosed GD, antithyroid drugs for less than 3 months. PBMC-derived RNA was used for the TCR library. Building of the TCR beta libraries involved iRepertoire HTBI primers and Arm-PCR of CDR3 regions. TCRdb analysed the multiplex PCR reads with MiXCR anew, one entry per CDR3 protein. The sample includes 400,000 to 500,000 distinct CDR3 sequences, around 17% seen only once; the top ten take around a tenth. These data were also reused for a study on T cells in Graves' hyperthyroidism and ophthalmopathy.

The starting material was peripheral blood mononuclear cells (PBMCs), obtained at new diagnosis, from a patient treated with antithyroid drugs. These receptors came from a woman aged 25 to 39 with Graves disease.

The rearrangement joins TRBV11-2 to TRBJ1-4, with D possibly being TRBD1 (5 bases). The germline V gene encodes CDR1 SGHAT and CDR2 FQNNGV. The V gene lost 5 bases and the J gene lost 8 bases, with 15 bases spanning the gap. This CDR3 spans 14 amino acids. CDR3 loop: CASSLLQGSEKLFF. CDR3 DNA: TGTGCCAGCAGCCTCCTCCAGGGATCCGAAAAACTGTTTTTT. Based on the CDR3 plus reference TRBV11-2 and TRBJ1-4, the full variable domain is EAGVAQSPRYKIIEKRQSVAFWCNPISGHATLYWYQQILGQGPKLLIQFQNNGVVDDSQLPKDRFSAERLKGVDSTLKIQPAKLEDSAVYLCASSLLQGSEKLFFGSGTQLSVL.

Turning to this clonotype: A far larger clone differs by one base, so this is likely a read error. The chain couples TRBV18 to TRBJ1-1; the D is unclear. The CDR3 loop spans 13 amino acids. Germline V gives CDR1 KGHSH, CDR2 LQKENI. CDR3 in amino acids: CASSPRELNTRYF. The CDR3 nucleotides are TGTGCCAGCTCACCAAGGGAGCTAAATACGCGGTATTTT.

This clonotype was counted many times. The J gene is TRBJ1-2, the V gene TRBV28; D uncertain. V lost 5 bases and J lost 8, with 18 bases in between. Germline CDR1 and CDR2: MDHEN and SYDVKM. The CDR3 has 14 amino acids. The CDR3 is CASSTAQARRGYTF. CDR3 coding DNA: TGTGCCAGCAGTACCGCACAAGCCAGGAGGGGCTACACCTTC.

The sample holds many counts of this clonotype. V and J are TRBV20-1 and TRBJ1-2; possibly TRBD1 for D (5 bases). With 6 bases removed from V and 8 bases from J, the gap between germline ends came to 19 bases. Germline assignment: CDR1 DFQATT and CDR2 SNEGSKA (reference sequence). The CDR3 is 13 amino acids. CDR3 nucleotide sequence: TGCAGTGCCACGAAGACGAAGGGGTGGGGCTACACCTTC. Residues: CSATKTKGWGYTF.

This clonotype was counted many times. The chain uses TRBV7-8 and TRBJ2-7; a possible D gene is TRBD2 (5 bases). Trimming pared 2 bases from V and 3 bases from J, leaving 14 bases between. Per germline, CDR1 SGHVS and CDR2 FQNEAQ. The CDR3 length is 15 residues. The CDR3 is CASSLTFETNYEQYF. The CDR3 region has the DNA TGTGCCAGCAGCTTAACTTTCGAGACTAACTACGAGCAGTACTTC.

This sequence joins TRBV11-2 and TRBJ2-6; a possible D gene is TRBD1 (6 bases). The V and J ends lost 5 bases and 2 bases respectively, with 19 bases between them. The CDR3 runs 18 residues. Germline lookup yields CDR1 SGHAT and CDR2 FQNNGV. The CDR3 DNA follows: TGTGCCAGCAGCGCCCGACAGGCATTCTACACTGGGGCCAACGTCCTGACTTTC. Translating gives CASSARQAFYTGANVLTF. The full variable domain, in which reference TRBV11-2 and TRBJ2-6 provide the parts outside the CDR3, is EAGVAQSPRYKIIEKRQSVAFWCNPISGHATLYWYQQILGQGPKLLIQFQNNGVVDDSQLPKDRFSAERLKGVDSTLKIQPAKLEDSAVYLCASSARQAFYTGANVLTFGAGSRLTVL.

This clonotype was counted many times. CDR3 amino acids: CASSDPLAVYNEQFF. The CDR3 nucleotides are TGTGCCAGCAGTGATCCACTAGCTGTCTACAATGAGCAGTTCTTC. V usage is TRBV2 and J usage is TRBJ2-1; D possibly corresponds to TRBD2 (6 bases). CDR1 SNHLY and CDR2 FYNNEI come from the germline V gene. The CDR3 contains 15 residues. Deletions cut 3 bases from V and 3 bases from J, with 12 bases between.

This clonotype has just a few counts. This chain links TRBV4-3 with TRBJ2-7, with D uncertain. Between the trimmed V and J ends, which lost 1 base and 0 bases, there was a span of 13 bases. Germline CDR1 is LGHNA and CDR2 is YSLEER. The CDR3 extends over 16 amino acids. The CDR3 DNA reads TGCGCCAGCAGCCAAGTTGAGAGCAGCCTCTCCTACGAGCAGTACTTC. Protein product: CASSQVESSLSYEQYF.

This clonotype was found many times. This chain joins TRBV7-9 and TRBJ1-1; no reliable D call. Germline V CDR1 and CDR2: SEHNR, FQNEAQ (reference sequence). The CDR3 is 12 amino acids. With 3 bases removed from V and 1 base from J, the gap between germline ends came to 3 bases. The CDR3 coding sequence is TGTGCCAGCAGCTTCAAGAACACTGAAGCTTTCTTT. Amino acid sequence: CASSFKNTEAFF.

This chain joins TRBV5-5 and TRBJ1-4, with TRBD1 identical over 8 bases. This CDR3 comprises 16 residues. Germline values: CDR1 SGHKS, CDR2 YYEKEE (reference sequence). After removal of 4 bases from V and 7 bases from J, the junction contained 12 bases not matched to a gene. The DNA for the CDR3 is TGTGCCAGCAGCCCTGACCCCCGGGACAGGAGTGAAAAACTGTTTTTT. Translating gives CASSPDPRDRSEKLFF.

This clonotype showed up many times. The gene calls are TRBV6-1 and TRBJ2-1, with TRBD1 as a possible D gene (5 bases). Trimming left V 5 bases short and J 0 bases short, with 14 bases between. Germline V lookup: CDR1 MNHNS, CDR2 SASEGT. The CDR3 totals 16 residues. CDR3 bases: TGTGCCAGCAGTCGACAGACAAGAAGCTCCTACAATGAGCAGTTCTTC. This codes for CASSRQTRSSYNEQFF.

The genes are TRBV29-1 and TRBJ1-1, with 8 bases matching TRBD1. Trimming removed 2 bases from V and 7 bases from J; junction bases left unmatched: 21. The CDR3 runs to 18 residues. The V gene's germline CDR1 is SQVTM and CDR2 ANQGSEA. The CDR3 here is CSVETWEGRGLVNGEAFF. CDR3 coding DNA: TGCAGCGTTGAAACCTGGGAGGGCAGGGGGCTAGTGAACGGTGAAGCTTTCTTT.

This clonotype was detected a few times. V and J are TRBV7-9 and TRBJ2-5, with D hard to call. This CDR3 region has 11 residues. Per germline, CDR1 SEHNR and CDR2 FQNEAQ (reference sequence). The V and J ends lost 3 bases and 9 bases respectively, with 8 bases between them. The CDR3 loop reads CASSFGGAQYF. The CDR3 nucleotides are TGTGCCAGCAGCTTCGGTGGGGCCCAGTACTTC.

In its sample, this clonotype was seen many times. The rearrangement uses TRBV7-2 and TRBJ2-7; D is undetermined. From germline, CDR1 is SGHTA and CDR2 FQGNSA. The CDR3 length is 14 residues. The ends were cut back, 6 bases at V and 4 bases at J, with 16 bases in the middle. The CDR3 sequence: CASSSANTIYEQYF. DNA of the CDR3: TGTGCCAGCAGTTCGGCGAATACGATTTACGAGCAGTACTTC.

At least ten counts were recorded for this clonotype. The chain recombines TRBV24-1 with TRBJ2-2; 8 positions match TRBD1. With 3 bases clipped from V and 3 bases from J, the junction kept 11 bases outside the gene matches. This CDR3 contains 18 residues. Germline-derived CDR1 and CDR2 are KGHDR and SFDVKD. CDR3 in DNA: TGTGCCACCAGTGATCCGACCAGGCAGGGGGCCTACACCGGGGAGCTGTTTTTT. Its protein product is CATSDPTRQGAYTGELFF.

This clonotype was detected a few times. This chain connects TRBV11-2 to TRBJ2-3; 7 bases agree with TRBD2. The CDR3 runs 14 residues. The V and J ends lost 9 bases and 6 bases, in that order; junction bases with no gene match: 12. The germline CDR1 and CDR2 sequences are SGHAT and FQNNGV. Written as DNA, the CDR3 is TGTGCCAGTAGACTAGCCGGAGAGATTGATACGCAGTATTTT. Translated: CASRLAGEIDTQYF.

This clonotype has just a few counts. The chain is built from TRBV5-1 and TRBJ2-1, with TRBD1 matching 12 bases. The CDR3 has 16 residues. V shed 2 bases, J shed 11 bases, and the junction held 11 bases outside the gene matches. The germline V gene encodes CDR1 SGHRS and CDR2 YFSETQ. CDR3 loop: CASSFPRDRGLLKQFF. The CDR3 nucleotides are TGCGCCAGCAGCTTCCCCCGGGACAGGGGGCTTTTGAAGCAGTTCTTC.

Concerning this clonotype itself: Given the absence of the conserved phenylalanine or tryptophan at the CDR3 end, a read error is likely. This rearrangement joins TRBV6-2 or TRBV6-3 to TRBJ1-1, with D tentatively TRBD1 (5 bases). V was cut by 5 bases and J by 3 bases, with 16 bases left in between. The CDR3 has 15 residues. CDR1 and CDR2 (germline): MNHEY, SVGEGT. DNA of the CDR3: TGTGCCAGCAGTGAAGCTTGGGGGAGGGACACTGAAGCTTTCCTT. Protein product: CASSEAWGRDTEAFL.

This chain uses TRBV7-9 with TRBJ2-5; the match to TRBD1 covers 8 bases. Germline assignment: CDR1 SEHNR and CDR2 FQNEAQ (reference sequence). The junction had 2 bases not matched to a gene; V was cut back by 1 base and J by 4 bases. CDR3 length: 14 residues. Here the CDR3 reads CASSLGTGRETQYF. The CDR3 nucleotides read TGTGCCAGCAGCTTAGGGACAGGGAGAGAGACCCAGTACTTC.

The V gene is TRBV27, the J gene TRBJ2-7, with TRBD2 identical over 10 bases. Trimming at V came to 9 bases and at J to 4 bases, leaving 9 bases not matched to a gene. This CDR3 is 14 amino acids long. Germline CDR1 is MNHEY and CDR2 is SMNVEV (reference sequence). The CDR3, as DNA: TGTGCCAGTAACACCGGGACTAGCGTTTACGAGCAGTACTTC. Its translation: CASNTGTSVYEQYF.

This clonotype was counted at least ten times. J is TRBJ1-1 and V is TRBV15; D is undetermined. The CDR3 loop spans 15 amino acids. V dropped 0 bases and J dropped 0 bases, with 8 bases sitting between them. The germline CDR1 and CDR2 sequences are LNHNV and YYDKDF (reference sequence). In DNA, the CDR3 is TGTGCCACCAGCAGAGACCGCGTTGTGAACACTGAAGCTTTCTTT. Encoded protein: CATSRDRVVNTEAFF.